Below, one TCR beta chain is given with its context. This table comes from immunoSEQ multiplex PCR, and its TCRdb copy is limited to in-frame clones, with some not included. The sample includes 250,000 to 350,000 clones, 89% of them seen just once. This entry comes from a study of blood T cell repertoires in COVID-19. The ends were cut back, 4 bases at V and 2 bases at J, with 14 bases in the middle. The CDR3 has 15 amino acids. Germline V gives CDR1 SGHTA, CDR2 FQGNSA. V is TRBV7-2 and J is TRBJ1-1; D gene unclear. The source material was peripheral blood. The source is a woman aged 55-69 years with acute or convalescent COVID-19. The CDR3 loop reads CASSSRRVLNTEAFF. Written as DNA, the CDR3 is TGTGCCAGCAGCTCACGACGAGTACTAAACACTGAAGCTTTCTTT. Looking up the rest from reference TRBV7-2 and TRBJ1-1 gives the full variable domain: GAGVSQSPSNKVTEKGKDVELRCDPISGHTALYWYRQSLGQGLEFLIYFQGNSAPDKSGLPSDRFSAERTGGSVSTLTIQRTQQEDSAVYLCASSSRRVLNTEAFFGQGTRLTVV.